This T cell receptor beta chain came from a study of cytomegalovirus exposure and HLA in healthy donors. Study outcomes and limitations: With later analysis, a missense DCLRE1C variant became linked to TCR beta V- and J-gene trimming. A prior analysis recorded that most TCR beta V segments were productive about 90% or about 30% of the time.

This clone occurred a few times. Its target is not known. Germline V gene sequence: CDR1 MNHEY, CDR2 SMNVEV (reference sequence). The CDR3 runs 14 residues. V was pared by 3 bases and J by 8 bases, with 14 bases between. Use of 60 Vbeta and 13 Jbeta primers characterized the PCR. Method: immunoSEQ multiplex PCR; TCRdb's copy keeps in-frame clones and lacks some. The table shows some 130,000 clones, with roughly 74% occurring only once. The chain is built from TRBV27 and TRBJ2-1, with D tentatively TRBD2 (7 bases). The receptor was isolated from a woman aged 45-65 years in good health and CMV-seropositive. The sequenced material came from PBMCs. The CDR3 loop is CASSFGRGADEQFF. CDR3 DNA sequence: TGTGCCAGCAGTTTCGGCCGGGGGGCCGATGAGCAGTTCTTC.